This entry lists 4 T cell receptor beta chains sequenced from one sample in a study of regulatory T cells in long-lasting Graves disease. Arm-PCR of CDR3 regions and iRepertoire HTBI primers were the basis on which TCR beta libraries were built. TCRdb used MiXCR to reprocess the multiplex PCR reads, holding one entry per CDR3 protein. The table lists some 430,000 distinct CDR3 sequences, 20% to 25% of them singletons. Time point meaning: persistent/refractory GD, antithyroid drugs over 5 years with positive TRAb. The TCR library used RNA extracted from PBMCs. The material sequenced was peripheral blood mononuclear cells (PBMCs), taken when the disease was refractory, from a patient treated with antithyroid drugs. All receptors derive from a female donor with Graves disease.

V is TRBV29-1 and J is TRBJ1-2, with D possibly TRBD1 on 5 matching bases. V lost 4 bases to trimming and J lost 8 bases, with 14 bases between them. Germline CDR1 reads SQVTM; CDR2 reads ANQGSEA. This CDR3 is 12 amino acids long. The CDR3 coding sequence is TGCAGCGTTGGGTTAGGGGCTGGGGGCTACACCTTC. Its translation: CSVGLGAGGYTF.

The V call is TRBV18, the J call TRBJ1-4; no firm D call. CDR1 is KGHSH and CDR2 is LQKENI in the germline V gene. V was trimmed by 0 bases and J by 6 bases, leaving 11 bases between them. The CDR3 has 15 amino acids. The chain's CDR3 is CASSPPATSDEKLFF. The CDR3 bases are TGTGCCAGCTCACCACCGGCCACTTCCGATGAAAAACTGTTTTTT.

This clonotype was seen repeatedly, ten times or more. The chain is built from TRBV6-1 and TRBJ2-7; no clear D gene. CDR3 size: 12 residues. Between the trimmed V and J ends, which lost 5 bases and 5 bases, there was a span of 10 bases. Germline CDR1 is MNHNS and CDR2 is SASEGT. CDR3 sequence reads: CASSPRKNEQYF. CDR3 nucleotides: TGTGCCAGCAGTCCCAGGAAAAACGAGCAGTACTTC.

This clonotype was seen many times. The chain carries TRBV29-1 and TRBJ2-2, with 7 nucleotides matching TRBD2. Germline CDR1 SQVTM, CDR2 ANQGSEA. CDR3 size: 14 residues. V gave up 3 bases and J gave up 6 bases; unmatched junction bases: 7. The CDR3 loop reads CSVELAREPGELFF. The CDR3, as DNA: TGCAGCGTTGAGTTGGCGCGGGAGCCCGGGGAGCTGTTTTTT.